The table lists the clone carrying this TCR beta chain with a few counts. Its target is not known. This entry comes from a study of memory CD4+ T cells and cytomegalovirus serostatus. Clones were sequenced by immunoSEQ multiplex PCR, and TCRdb holds only the in-frame ones, with some missing. There are tens of thousands of clones in the sample; 75% to 85% occur only once, and 0.95% to 1.2% lies in the top ten. The sort gate was single viable CD3+CD4+CD8-CD45RO+ cells for memory CD4+ T cells. Study-wide points: Suggested: most of the CMV-linked TCR signature lies in CD4+ memory cells.

The CDR3 totals 14 residues. Germline lookup yields CDR1 SNHLY and CDR2 FYNNEI. J lost 0 bases, V lost 6 bases, and 4 bases had no gene match. This TCR derives from an adult in good health and CMV-seronegative. This sequence joins TRBV2 and TRBJ1-1; 7 nucleotides line up with TRBD1. Sequencing was done on a sample of memory CD4+ T cells from blood. In DNA, the CDR3 is TGTGCCAGCAGGAGACAGGGATTGAACACTGAAGCTTTCTTT. Protein product: CASRRQGLNTEAFF.